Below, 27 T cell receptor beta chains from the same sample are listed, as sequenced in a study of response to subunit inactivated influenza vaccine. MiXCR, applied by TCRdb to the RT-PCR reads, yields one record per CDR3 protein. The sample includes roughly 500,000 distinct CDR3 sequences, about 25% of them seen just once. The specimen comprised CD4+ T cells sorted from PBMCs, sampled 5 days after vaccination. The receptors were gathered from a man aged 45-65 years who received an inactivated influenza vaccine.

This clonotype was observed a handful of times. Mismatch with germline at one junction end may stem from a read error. CDR3 sequence reads: CASSRPGTEYTNTQYF. DNA for the CDR3: TGCGCCAGCAGCCGGCCAGGGACTGAGTACACAAATACGCAGTATTTT. The chain uses TRBV5-1 and TRBJ2-3; perhaps TRBD2 as D (6 bases). The CDR3 has 16 amino acids. Germline V gene data show CDR1 as SGHRS and CDR2 as YFSETQ. Using reference TRBV5-1 and TRBJ2-3 for the parts outside the CDR3, the full variable domain is KAGVTQTPRYLIKTRGQQVTLSCSPISGHRSVSWYQQTPGQGLQFLFEYFSETQRNKGNFPGRFSGRQFSNSRSEMNVSTLELGDSALYLCASSRPGTEYTNTQYFGPGTRLTVL.

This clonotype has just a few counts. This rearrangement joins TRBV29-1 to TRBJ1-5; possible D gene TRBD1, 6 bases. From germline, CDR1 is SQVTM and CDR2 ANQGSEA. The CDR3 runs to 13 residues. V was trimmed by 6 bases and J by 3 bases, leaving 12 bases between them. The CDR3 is CSVDTGINQPQHF. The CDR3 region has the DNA TGCAGCGTCGATACAGGGATCAATCAGCCCCAGCATTTT.

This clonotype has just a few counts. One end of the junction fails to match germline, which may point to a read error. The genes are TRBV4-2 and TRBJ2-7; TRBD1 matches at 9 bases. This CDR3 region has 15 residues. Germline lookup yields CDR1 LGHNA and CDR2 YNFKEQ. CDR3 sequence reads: CASSQGQGFSSEQYF. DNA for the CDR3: TGTGCCAGCAGCCAGGGACAGGGTTTTTCCTCCGAGCAGTACTTC.

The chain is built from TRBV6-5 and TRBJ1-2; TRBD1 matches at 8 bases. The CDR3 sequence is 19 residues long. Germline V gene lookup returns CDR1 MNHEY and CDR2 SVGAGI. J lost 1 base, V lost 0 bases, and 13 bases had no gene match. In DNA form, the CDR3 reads TGTGCCAGCAGTTACTCGAGATTCGGACAGGGCCTTTTTAACTATGGCTACACCTTC. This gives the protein CASSYSRFGQGLFNYGYTF.

As DNA, the CDR3 is TGTGCCAGCTCACCGGCCCGTGTCTCCTACGAGCAGTACTTC. Amino acid sequence: CASSPARVSYEQYF. The chain has TRBV18 and TRBJ2-7; D call uncertain. The ends were cut back, 3 bases at V and 0 bases at J, with 9 bases in the middle. CDR1 KGHSH and CDR2 LQKENI come from the germline V gene. The CDR3 is 14 residues long.

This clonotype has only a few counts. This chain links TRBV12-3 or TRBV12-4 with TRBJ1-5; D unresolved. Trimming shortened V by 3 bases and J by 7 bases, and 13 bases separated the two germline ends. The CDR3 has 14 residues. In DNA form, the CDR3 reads TGTGCCAGCAGTTTGGTAGTCTTCAACCAGCCCCAGCATTTT. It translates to CASSLVVFNQPQHF.

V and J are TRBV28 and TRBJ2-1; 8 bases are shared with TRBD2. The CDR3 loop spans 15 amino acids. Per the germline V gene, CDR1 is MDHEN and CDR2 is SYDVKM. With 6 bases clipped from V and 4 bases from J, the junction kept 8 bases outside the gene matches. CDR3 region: CASSPPSGGYNEQFF. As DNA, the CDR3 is TGTGCCAGCAGCCCGCCCAGCGGGGGATACAATGAGCAGTTCTTC.

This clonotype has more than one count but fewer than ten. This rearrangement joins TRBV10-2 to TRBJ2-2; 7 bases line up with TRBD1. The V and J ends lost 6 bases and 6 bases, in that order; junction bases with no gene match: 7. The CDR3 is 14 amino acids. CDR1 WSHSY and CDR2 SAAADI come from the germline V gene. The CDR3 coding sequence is TGCGCCAGCAGCCAAAGAGGACAGGCCGGGGAGCTGTTTTTT. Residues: CASSQRGQAGELFF.

The CDR3 sequence is CASSPPAQGWTDTQYF. Here the CDR3 DNA reads TGTGCCAGCTCACCACCTGCGCAGGGCTGGACAGATACGCAGTATTTT. The J gene is TRBJ2-3, the V gene TRBV18; D might be TRBD1 (5 bases). The CDR3 totals 16 residues. Trimming left V 0 bases short and J 3 bases short, with 13 bases between. Looked up from germline, CDR1 is KGHSH and CDR2 is LQKENI.

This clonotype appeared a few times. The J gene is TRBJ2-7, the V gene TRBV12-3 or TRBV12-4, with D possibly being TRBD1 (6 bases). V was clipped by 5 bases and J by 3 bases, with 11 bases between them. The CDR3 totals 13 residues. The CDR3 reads CASSPGQYYEQYF. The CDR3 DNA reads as TGTGCCAGCAGTCCGGGACAATACTACGAGCAGTACTTC.

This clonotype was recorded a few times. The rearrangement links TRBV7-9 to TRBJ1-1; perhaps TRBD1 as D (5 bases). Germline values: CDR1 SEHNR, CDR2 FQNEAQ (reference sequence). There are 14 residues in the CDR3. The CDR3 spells CAVRAPMGNTEAFF. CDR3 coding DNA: TGTGCGGTCAGGGCACCCATGGGGAACACTGAAGCTTTCTTT.

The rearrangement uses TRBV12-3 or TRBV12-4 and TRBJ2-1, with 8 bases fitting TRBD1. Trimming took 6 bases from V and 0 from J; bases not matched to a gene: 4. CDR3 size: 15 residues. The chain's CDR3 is CASRPGTGSYNEQFF. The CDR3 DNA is TGTGCCAGCAGGCCCGGGACAGGCTCCTACAATGAGCAGTTCTTC.

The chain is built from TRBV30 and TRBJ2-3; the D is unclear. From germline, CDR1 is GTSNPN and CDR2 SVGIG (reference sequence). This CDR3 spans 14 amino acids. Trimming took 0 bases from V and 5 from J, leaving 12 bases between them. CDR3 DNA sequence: TGTGCCTGGAGTGTACGGGTTAGGAAAGATACGCAGTATTTT. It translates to CAWSVRVRKDTQYF.

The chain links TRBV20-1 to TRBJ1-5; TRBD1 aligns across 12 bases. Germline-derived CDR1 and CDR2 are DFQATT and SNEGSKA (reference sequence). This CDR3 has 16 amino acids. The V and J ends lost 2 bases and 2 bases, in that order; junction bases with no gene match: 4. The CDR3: CSARPGTGGRNQPQHF. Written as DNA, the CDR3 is TGCAGTGCTAGACCCGGGACAGGGGGCCGCAATCAGCCCCAGCATTTT.

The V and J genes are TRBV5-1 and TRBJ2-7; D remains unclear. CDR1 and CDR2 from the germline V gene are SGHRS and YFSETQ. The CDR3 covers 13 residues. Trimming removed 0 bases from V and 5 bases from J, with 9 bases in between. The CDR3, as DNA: TGCGCCAGCAGCTTGGGGGTTGAAAACGAGCAGTACTTC. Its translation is CASSLGVENEQYF.

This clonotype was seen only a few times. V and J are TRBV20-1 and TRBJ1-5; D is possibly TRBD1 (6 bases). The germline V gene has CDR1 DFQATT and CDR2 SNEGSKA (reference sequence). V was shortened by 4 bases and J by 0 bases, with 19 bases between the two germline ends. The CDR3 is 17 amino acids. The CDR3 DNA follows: TGCAGTGCTATTCCCGGCAGGGGCAGGATTAGCAATCAGCCCCAGCATTTT. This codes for CSAIPGRGRISNQPQHF.

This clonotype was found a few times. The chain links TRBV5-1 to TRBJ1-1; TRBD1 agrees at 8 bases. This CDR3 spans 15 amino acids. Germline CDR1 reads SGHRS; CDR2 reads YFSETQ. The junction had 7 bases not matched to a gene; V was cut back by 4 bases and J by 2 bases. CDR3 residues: CASSRETGENTEAFF. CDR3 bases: TGCGCCAGCAGCCGTGAGACAGGGGAAAACACTGAAGCTTTCTTT.

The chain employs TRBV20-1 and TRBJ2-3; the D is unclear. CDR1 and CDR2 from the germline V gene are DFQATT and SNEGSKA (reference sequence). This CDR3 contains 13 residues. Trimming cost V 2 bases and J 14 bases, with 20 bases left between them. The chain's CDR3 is CSARPLVGLQLYF. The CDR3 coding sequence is TGCAGTGCTAGACCTCTTGTGGGGTTACAGTTGTATTTT.

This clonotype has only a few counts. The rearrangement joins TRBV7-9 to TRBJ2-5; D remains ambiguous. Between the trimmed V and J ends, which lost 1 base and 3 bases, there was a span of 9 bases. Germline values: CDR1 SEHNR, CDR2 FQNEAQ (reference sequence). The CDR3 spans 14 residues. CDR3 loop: CASSLGITEETQYF. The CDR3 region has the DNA TGTGCCAGCAGCTTAGGTATTACGGAAGAGACCCAGTACTTC.

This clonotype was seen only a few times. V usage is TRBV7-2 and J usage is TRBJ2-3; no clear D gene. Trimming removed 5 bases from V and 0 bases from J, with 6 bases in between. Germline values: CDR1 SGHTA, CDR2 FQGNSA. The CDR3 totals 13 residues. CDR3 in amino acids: CASSPHSTDTQYF. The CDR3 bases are TGTGCCAGCAGCCCTCACAGCACAGATACGCAGTATTTT.

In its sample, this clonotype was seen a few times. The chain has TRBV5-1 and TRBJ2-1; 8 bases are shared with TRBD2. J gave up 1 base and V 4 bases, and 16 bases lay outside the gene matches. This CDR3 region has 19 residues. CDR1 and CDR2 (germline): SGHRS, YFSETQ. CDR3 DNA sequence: TGCGCCAGCAGCCTCAAGCTCGGTAGCGGGGCGGAGTCCTACAATGAGCAGTTCTTC. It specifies CASSLKLGSGAESYNEQFF.

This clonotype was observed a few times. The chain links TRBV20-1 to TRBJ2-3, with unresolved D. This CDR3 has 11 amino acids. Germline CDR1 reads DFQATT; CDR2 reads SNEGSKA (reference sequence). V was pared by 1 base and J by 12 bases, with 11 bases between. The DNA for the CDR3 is TGCAGTGCTAGAGTTCCCCCGGATCAGTATTTT. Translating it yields CSARVPPDQYF.

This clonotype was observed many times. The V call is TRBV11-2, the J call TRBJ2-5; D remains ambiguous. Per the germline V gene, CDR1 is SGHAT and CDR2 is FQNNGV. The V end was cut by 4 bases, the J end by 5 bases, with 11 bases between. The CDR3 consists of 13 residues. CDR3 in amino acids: CASSSGGRETQYF. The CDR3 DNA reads TGTGCCAGCAGCTCGGGCGGCCGTGAGACCCAGTACTTC.

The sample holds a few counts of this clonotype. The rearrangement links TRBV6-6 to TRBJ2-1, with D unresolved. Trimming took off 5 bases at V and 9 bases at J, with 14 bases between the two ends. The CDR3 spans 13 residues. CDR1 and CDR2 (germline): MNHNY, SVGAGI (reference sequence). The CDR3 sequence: CASSTAEASEQFF. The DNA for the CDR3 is TGTGCCAGCAGTACCGCCGAGGCCAGTGAGCAGTTCTTC.

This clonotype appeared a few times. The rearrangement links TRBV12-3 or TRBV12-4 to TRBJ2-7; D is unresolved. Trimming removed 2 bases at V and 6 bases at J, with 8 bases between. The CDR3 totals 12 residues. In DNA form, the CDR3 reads TGTGCCAGCAGTTTATTTGGTTTCGAGCAGTACTTC. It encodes CASSLFGFEQYF.

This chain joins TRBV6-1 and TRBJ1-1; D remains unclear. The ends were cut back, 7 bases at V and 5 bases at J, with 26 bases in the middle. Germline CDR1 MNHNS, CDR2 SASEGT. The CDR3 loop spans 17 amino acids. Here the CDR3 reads CASIPTLGEVLGTEAFF. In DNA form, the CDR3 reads TGTGCCAGCATTCCAACCCTCGGGGAGGTCCTGGGGACTGAAGCTTTCTTT.

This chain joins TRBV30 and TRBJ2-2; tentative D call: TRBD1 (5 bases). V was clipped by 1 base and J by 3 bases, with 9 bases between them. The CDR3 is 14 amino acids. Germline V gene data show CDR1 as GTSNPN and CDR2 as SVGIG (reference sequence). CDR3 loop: CAWSGQSHTGELFF. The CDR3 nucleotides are TGTGCCTGGAGTGGACAGAGTCACACCGGGGAGCTGTTTTTT.